Detailed here is one T cell receptor (beta chain). Germline loops: CDR1 SNHLY, CDR2 FYNNEI. Unmatched junction bases numbered 6, after V lost 5 bases and J lost 4 bases. The CDR3 extends over 15 amino acids. This specimen comes from a study of blood T cell repertoires in COVID-19. Looking at the study overall: From the United States, Italy and Spain came samples of acute and convalescent COVID-19.

Authors' methods: Scientists estimated how many nucleated cells there were by amplifying reference gene primers. The method was immunoSEQ multiplex PCR; TCRdb's version includes in-frame clones alone and lacks a portion of them. Clone size and the V and J calls come from that table; the DNA yielded D and trimming. The sample includes 200,000 to 250,000 clones, 80% to 90% of them seen just once. The chain links TRBV2 to TRBJ2-3; TRBD2 matches 10 bases. This clonotype originated in a woman between 40 and 50 years old who had recovered from COVID-19. The sample consisted of peripheral blood. CDR3 sequence reads: CASSPLAGGADTQYF. The CDR3 nucleotides are TGTGCCAGCAGTCCCTTAGCGGGGGGAGCAGATACGCAGTATTTT.